The entry below gives a single T cell receptor (beta chain) sequence along with its context. The antigen remains undetermined. The CDR3 is 15 amino acids. V trimming: 5 bases; J trimming: 5 bases; junction bases outside the gene matches: 3. Germline values: CDR1 LNHDA, CDR2 SQIVND (reference sequence). This record belongs to a study of graft-versus-host responses after intestinal transplantation. The overall study: Every recipient underwent anti-thymocyte globulin induction, then tacrolimus and steroids for roughly three years.

This table comes from immunoSEQ multiplex PCR, and its TCRdb copy is limited to in-frame clones, with some not included. The table has tens of thousands of clones, roughly 91% seen once. The source was unstimulated CD8+ T cells sorted from spleen or lymph node cells, collected before intestinal transplant. This clonotype originated in a human donor who received an intestinal transplant. The gene calls are TRBV19 and TRBJ2-2; 12 nucleotides agree with TRBD2. CDR3 nucleotide sequence: TGTGCCAGTAGTCCTGGACTAGCGGGAACCGGGGAGCTGTTTTTT. Amino acids: CASSPGLAGTGELFF.